The T cell receptor beta chain described here comes from a study of blood T cell repertoires in COVID-19. Study at large: Samples came from the United States, Italy and Spain, spanning acute and convalescent COVID-19. Nucleic acid was either cDNA or gDNA, and it came from T cells, B-cell-depleted T cells, or PBMCs.

With 0 bases removed from V and 1 base from J, the gap between germline ends came to 7 bases. Germline CDR1 reads LGHNA; CDR2 reads YSLEER. CDR3 size: 15 residues. Data came from immunoSEQ multiplex PCR; TCRdb stores just in-frame clones and leaves some out. Of about 3,700 clones listed, around nine tenths were seen once; the top ten hold about 4.9%. The TCR originated in a woman in her 70s with active COVID-19. The rearrangement joins TRBV4-3 to TRBJ1-3; no clear D gene. The sequenced material came from peripheral blood. The CDR3 nucleotides are TGCGCCAGCAGCCAAGATGTGAGTTCTGGAAACACCATATATTTT. Protein product: CASSQDVSSGNTIYF.